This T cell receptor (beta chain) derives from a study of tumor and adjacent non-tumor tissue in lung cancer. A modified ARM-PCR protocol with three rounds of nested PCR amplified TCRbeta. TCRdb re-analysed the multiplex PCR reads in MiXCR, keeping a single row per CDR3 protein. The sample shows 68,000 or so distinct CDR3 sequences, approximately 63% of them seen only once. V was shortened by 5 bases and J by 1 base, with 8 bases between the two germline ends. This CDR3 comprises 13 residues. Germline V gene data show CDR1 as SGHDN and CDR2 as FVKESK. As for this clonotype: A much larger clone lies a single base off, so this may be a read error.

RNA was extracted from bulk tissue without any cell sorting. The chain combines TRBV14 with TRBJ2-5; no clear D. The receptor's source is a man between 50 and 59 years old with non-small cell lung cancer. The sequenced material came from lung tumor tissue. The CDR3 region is CASSYNFQETQYF. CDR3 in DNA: TGTGCCAGCAGCTACAACTTCCAAGAGACCCAGTACTTC.